These T cell receptor beta chains were read from a single sample in a study of T cell repertoires in cytomegalovirus infection. Which antigens these TCRs recognize remains unknown. Each CDR3 protein gets one entry after TCRdb re-called the reads with MiXCR. The table includes approximately 470,000 distinct CDR3 sequences, about 42% detected once. The specimen comprised cultured PBMCs, sampled from culture after CMV antigen stimulation. These receptors were obtained from a human donor in good health (CMV status not recorded). Some clones in this sample may be carry-over from other donors' samples. Both conserved end residues are part of each CDR3. The D gene is left open where the match is weak. Clone size is not always given. Where it is, it says once, few, many or a class for expanded clones.

v_call: TRBV18
clone_size: .
d_call: .
j_call: TRBJ2-6
cdr3_nt: TGTGCCAGCTCACCTCAAACCGGCCGGGCTGGGGCCAACGTCCTGACTTTC
cdr3_aa: CASSPQTGRAGANVLTF

v_call: TRBV7-2
clone_size: few
d_call: TRBD2
j_call: TRBJ2-1
cdr3_nt: TGTGCCAGCAGCTTAGGGGGTAGCGGGTACTACAATGAGCAGTTCTTC
cdr3_aa: CASSLGGSGYYNEQFF

v_call: TRBV7-2
clone_size: .
d_call: .
j_call: TRBJ2-1
cdr3_nt: TGTGCCAGCAGCTTAGTCCCAGGGGTCACCTACAATGAGCAGTTCTTC
cdr3_aa: CASSLVPGVTYNEQFF

v_call: TRBV7-2
clone_size: .
d_call: .
j_call: TRBJ2-1
cdr3_nt: TGTGCCAGCAGCGCCCACCCCCTCCCTATCTCCTACAATGAGCAGTTCTTC
cdr3_aa: CASSAHPLPISYNEQFF

v_call: TRBV6-2/TRBV6-3
clone_size: few
d_call: .
j_call: TRBJ2-3
cdr3_nt: TGTGCCAGCAGTTACGTGAGAGGGGGGTGGACAGATACGCAGTATTTT
cdr3_aa: CASSYVRGGWTDTQYF

v_call: TRBV3-1
clone_size: .
d_call: .
j_call: TRBJ1-1
cdr3_nt: TGTGCCAGCACCCGGAAATCCGACAGGAGGGACACTGAAGCTTACTTT
cdr3_aa: CASTRKSDRRDTEAYF

v_call: TRBV2
clone_size: .
d_call: .
j_call: TRBJ1-4
cdr3_nt: TGTGCCAGCAGGGTGGGGACACAGGGTGAAAAACTGTTTTTT
cdr3_aa: CASRVGTQGEKLFF

v_call: TRBV10-3
clone_size: .
d_call: .
j_call: TRBJ2-3
cdr3_nt: TGTGCCGCCCGGGAAAACGGGGGCACAGATACGCAGTATTTT
cdr3_aa: CAARENGGTDTQYF

v_call: TRBV19
clone_size: few
d_call: TRBD1
j_call: TRBJ1-5
cdr3_nt: TGTGCCAGTAGTCCCCGGGACAGGGATAATCAGCCCCAGCATTTT
cdr3_aa: CASSPRDRDNQPQHF

v_call: TRBV27
clone_size: .
d_call: TRBD1
j_call: TRBJ2-3
cdr3_nt: TGTGCCAGCAGTTTTACCGGGACAGTTACTACGCAGTATTTT
cdr3_aa: CASSFTGTVTTQYF

v_call: TRBV7-2
clone_size: .
d_call: .
j_call: TRBJ2-7
cdr3_nt: TGTGCCAGCAGCTCTTACAGCGGAGGAGGCGAGCAGTACTTC
cdr3_aa: CASSSYSGGGEQYF

v_call: TRBV12-3/TRBV12-4
clone_size: .
d_call: TRBD1
j_call: TRBJ1-5
cdr3_nt: TGTGCCAGCACCCCGGGACAGCCTTCTCAGCCCCAGCATTTT
cdr3_aa: CASTPGQPSQPQHF

v_call: TRBV7-2
clone_size: many
d_call: .
j_call: TRBJ2-5
cdr3_nt: TGTGCCAGCAGCTTACGGCGCGGCGACGGGGAGACCCAGTACTTC
cdr3_aa: CASSLRRGDGETQYF

v_call: TRBV6-1
clone_size: once
d_call: .
j_call: TRBJ1-2
cdr3_nt: TGTGCCAGCAGTGAAGCGGAGCGGCCCCATTTC
cdr3_aa: CASSEAERPHF

v_call: TRBV7-6
clone_size: .
d_call: TRBD2
j_call: TRBJ2-3
cdr3_nt: TGTGCCTGCAGCCTCCGAGGACTAGCGGATACGCAGTATTTT
cdr3_aa: CACSLRGLADTQYF

v_call: TRBV10-3
clone_size: few
d_call: .
j_call: TRBJ1-4
cdr3_nt: TGTGCCATCAGTGTGCAGAGGGACCTCGCAACTAATGAAAAACTGTTTTTT
cdr3_aa: CAISVQRDLATNEKLFF

v_call: TRBV7-7
clone_size: once
d_call: .
j_call: TRBJ2-2
cdr3_nt: TGTGCCAGCAGCCGAGGGGCTGGTACCGGGGAGCTGTTTTTT
cdr3_aa: CASSRGAGTGELFF

v_call: TRBV7-9
clone_size: .
d_call: .
j_call: TRBJ1-1
cdr3_nt: TGTGCCAGCAGCTTAGGTCCGGGGGGTAGCACTGAAGCTTTCTTT
cdr3_aa: CASSLGPGGSTEAFF